This T cell receptor beta chain was recorded in a study of T-cell reconstitution after alpha-beta-depleted transplantation in children. General study results and limits: Reports say that about two months after transplant, the alpha-beta T cells came out of several hundred graft clones that had expanded. T-cell numbers and diversity one year post-transplant derived largely from freshly generated T cells. Diversity of TCRbeta at day 60 was high in some patients, arising from surviving recipient T cells and thymic progenitors.

Germline CDR1 reads LGHNA; CDR2 reads YSLEER. This CDR3 comprises 17 residues. The V end lost 0 bases, the J end lost 1 base, and 15 bases lay between the germline ends. This clonotype was recorded at least ten times. Antigen unknown. Construction of the TCRbeta library involved unique molecular identifiers. TCRdb re-called the PCR reads with MiXCR, one entry per CDR3 protein. The table lists around 440,000 distinct CDR3 sequences, more than 9% of them singletons. This material consisted of PBMCs, taken before TCRalphabeta/CD19-depleted stem cell transplant. J is TRBJ1-1 and V is TRBV4-3; TRBD1 is a possible D gene (5 bases). This TCR derives from a child younger than 10 with inherited bone marrow failure, due to receive a stem cell transplant. Here the CDR3 DNA reads TGCGCCAGCAGCCAAGATTGGCTGGGACTGACGAACACTGAAGCTTTCTTT. Translated: CASSQDWLGLTNTEAFF.